This entry lists 8 T cell receptor beta chains sequenced from one sample in a study of blood T cell repertoires in COVID-19. Profiling relied on immunoSEQ multiplex PCR, and the TCRdb table lists in-frame clones only, not all of them. The sample gives some 260,000 clones, around 82% of which show up once; 2.5% to 3.5% is in the top ten. Sequencing used peripheral blood. The receptors here all came from a young woman with acute or convalescent COVID-19.

This clone turned up a few times. The genes are TRBV5-4 and TRBJ1-6; D possibly corresponds to TRBD1 (6 bases). The CDR3 loop spans 15 amino acids. CDR1 is SGHNT and CDR2 is YYREEE in the germline V gene (reference sequence). V was shortened by 4 bases and J by 9 bases, with 17 bases between the two germline ends. The CDR3 DNA is TGTGCCAGCAGCCACAGGGAGGGCTGGGGTTCACCCCTCCACTTT. Protein: CASSHREGWGSPLHF.

The chain combines TRBV14 with TRBJ1-3; D possibly corresponds to TRBD1 (6 bases). Germline assignment: CDR1 SGHDN and CDR2 FVKESK. CDR3 length: 15 amino acids. V dropped 4 bases and J dropped 0 bases, with 10 bases sitting between them. The CDR3 loop is CASSLGQNSGNTIYF. The CDR3 nucleotides are TGTGCCAGCAGCCTAGGACAGAACTCTGGAAACACCATATATTTT.

The chain couples TRBV18 to TRBJ2-1; 11 bases are shared with TRBD2. Germline V CDR1 and CDR2: KGHSH, LQKENI. CDR3 length equals 16 residues. Trimming took 3 bases from V and 7 from J; bases not matched to a gene: 8. In nucleotides, the CDR3 is TGTGCCAGCTCACCTCTAGCGGGAGGAGCCGCAAATGAGCAGTTCTTC. It yields the protein CASSPLAGGAANEQFF.

V is TRBV28 and J is TRBJ2-5, with D perhaps TRBD2 (7 bases). Trimming pared 10 bases from V and 5 bases from J, leaving 23 bases between. The germline V gene encodes CDR1 MDHEN and CDR2 SYDVKM. There are 15 residues in the CDR3. The CDR3 sequence: CATDPAGKGGETQYF. The DNA of the CDR3 is TGTGCCACAGACCCAGCGGGAAAAGGGGGGGAGACCCAGTACTTC.

The chain carries TRBV19 and TRBJ1-1; weak D call: TRBD1 (5 bases). The V end was cut by 8 bases, the J end by 4 bases, with 26 bases between. This CDR3 spans 17 amino acids. CDR1 is LNHDA and CDR2 is SQIVND in the germline V gene (reference sequence). Here the CDR3 reads CASFPIGEGMRSTEAFF. The CDR3 coding sequence is TGTGCCAGTTTTCCCATAGGGGAGGGCATGAGGAGCACTGAAGCTTTCTTT.

This clone was seen once. Distinct nucleotide sequences in the sample also encode this CDR3. The DNA for the CDR3 is TGTGCCAGCAGTTACGAAGGGGGCAGTGGCTACACCTTC. The encoded protein is CASSYEGGSGYTF. The chain links TRBV6-5 to TRBJ1-2; TRBD1 matches at 7 bases. The CDR3 sequence is 13 residues long. The V and J ends lost 2 bases and 7 bases, in that order; junction bases with no gene match: 4. Germline V CDR1 and CDR2: MNHEY, SVGAGI.

Ten or more counts support this clone. The rearrangement links TRBV7-2 to TRBJ1-5, with a tentative D call TRBD1 (6 bases). CDR1 is SGHTA and CDR2 is FQGNSA in the germline V gene. The CDR3 spans 17 residues. V lost 1 base to trimming and J lost 2 bases, with 15 bases between them. The CDR3 sequence: CASSLVLGASGNQPQHF. The CDR3 DNA follows: TGTGCCAGCAGCTTAGTGTTGGGGGCGAGTGGCAATCAGCCCCAGCATTTT.

CDR3 sequence reads: CSVVGADGHIQYF. CDR3 bases: TGCAGCGTTGTTGGGGCTGACGGGCACATTCAGTACTTC. The V and J genes are TRBV29-1 and TRBJ2-4; D may be TRBD1 (5 bases). The CDR3 has 13 residues. Per the germline V gene, CDR1 is SQVTM and CDR2 is ANQGSEA. The germline V and J ends were trimmed by 4 bases and 8 bases, with 15 bases remaining between them.